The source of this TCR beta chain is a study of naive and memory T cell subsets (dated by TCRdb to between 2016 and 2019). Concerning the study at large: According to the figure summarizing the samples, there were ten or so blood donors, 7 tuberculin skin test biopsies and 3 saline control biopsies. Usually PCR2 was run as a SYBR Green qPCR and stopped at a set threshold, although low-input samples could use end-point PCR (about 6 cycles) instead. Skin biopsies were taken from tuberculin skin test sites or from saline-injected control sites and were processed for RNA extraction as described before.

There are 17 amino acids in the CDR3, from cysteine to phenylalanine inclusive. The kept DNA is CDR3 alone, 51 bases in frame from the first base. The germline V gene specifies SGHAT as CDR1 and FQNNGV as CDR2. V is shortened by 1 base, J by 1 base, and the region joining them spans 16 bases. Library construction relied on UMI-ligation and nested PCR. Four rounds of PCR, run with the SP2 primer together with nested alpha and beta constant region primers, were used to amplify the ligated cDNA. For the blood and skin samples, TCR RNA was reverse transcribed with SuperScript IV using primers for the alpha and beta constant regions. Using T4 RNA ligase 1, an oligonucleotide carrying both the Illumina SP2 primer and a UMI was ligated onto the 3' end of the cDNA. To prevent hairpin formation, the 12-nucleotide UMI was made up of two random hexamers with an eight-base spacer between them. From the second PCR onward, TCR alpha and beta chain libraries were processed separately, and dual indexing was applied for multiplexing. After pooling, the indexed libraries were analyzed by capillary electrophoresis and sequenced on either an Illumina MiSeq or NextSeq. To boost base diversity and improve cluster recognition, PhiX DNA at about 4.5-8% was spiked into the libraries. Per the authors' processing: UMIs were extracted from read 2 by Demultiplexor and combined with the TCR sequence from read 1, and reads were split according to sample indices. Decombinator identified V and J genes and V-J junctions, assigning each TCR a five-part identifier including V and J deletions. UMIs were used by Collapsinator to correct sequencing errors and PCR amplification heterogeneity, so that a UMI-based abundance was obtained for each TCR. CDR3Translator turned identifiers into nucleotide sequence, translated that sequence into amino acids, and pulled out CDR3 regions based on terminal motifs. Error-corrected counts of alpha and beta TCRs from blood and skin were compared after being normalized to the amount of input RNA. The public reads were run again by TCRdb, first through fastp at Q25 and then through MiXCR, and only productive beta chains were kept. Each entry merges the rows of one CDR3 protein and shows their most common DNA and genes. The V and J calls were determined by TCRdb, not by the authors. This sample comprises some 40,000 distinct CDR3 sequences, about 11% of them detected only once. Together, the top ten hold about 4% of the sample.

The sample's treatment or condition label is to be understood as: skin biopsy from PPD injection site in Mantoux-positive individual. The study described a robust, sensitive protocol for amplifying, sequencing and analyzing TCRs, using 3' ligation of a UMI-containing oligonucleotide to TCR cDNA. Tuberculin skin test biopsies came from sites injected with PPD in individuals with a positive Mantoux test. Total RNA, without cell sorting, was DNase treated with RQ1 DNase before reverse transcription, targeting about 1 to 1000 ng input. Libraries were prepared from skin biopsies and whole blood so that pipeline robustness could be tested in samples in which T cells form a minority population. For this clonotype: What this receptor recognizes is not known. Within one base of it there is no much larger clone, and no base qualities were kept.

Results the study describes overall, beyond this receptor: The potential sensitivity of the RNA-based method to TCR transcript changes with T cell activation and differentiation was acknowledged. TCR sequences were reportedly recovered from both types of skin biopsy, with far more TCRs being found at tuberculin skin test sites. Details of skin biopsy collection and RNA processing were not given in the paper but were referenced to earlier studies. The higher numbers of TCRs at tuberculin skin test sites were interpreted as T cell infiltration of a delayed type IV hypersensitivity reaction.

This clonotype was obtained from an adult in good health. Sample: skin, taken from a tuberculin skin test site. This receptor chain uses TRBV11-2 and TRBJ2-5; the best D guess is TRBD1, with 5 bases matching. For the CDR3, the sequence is CASSLVVRAFTQETQYF. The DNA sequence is TGTGCCAGCAGCTTAGTAGTCAGGGCCTTCACCCAAGAGACCCAGTACTTC.